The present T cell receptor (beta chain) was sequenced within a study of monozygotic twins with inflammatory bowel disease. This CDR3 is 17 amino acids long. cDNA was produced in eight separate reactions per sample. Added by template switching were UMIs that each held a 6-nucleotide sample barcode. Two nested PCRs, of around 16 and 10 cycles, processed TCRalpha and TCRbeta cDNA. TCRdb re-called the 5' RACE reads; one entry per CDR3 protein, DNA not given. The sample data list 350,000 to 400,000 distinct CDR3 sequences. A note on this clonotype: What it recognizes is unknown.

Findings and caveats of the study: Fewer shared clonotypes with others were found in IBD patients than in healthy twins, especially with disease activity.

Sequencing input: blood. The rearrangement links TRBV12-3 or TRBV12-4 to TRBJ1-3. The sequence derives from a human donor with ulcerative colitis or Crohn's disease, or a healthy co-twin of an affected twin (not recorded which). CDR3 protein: CASSFRDRLISGNTIYF.